These 20 T cell receptor beta chains were all obtained from the same sample, sequenced in a study of blood T cell repertoires in COVID-19. Method: immunoSEQ multiplex PCR; TCRdb's copy keeps in-frame clones and lacks some. The table has about 240,000 clones, about 80% seen once; the top ten hold 2.5% to 4%. Sequenced input: peripheral blood. Receptors were obtained from a woman of 80 years or more with acute or convalescent COVID-19.

The chain uses TRBV2 and TRBJ1-6, with D unresolved. With 4 bases removed from V and 10 bases from J, the gap between germline ends came to 14 bases. Germline CDR1 and CDR2: SNHLY and FYNNEI. The CDR3 contains 14 residues. CDR3 nucleotides: TGTGCCAGCAGTGCCTCAAGGGCGGGGTCACCCCTCCACTTT. Translating it yields CASSASRAGSPLHF.

The chain is built from TRBV20-1 and TRBJ1-2, with D unclear. The CDR3 has 11 residues. Germline values: CDR1 DFQATT, CDR2 SNEGSKA (reference sequence). V lost 4 bases and J lost 3, with 6 bases in between. CDR3 DNA: TGCAGTGCTATACGAGACTATGGCTACACCTTC. It yields the protein CSAIRDYGYTF.

The V gene is TRBV6-5, the J gene TRBJ1-1, with D hard to call. The germline V gene encodes CDR1 MNHEY and CDR2 SVGAGI. The V end lost 6 bases, the J end lost 1 base, and 9 bases lay between the germline ends. The CDR3 consists of 13 residues. Here the CDR3 DNA reads TGTGCCAGCAGCCCGGGTCCGAACACTGAAGCTTTCTTT. It specifies CASSPGPNTEAFF.

CDR3 DNA: TGTGCCATCAGTGAGGCGGACAGGGGCCAAGAGACCCAGTACTTC. Its translation is CAISEADRGQETQYF. V gene TRBV10-3 combines with J gene TRBJ2-5, with 9 nucleotides matching TRBD1. The CDR3 covers 15 residues. J lost 1 base, V lost 2 bases, and 2 bases had no gene match. Germline V gene sequence: CDR1 ENHRY, CDR2 SYGVKD.

V gene TRBV6-1 combines with J gene TRBJ1-4; tentatively, D is TRBD1 (5 bases). V was shortened by 3 bases and J by 5 bases, with 10 bases between the two germline ends. The length of the CDR3 is 14 residues. Germline V gene data show CDR1 as MNHNS and CDR2 as SASEGT. The CDR3 loop reads CASSESTVNEKLFF. DNA for the CDR3: TGTGCCAGCAGTGAGTCGACAGTAAATGAAAAACTGTTTTTT.

The V and J genes are TRBV4-1 and TRBJ2-6, with D possibly matching TRBD2 (6 bases). Trimming removed 6 bases from V and 1 base from J, with 10 bases in between. The CDR3 loop spans 15 amino acids. Germline CDR1 and CDR2: MGHRA and YSYEKL. The CDR3 nucleotides are TGCGCCAGCAGTCCACGGGGGTCTGGGGCCAACGTCCTGACTTTC. It yields the protein CASSPRGSGANVLTF.

This clone came up a few times. The chain has TRBV5-4 and TRBJ2-3, with 11 nucleotides matching TRBD1. The CDR3 length is 16 residues. The V gene's germline CDR1 is SGHNT and CDR2 YYREEE (reference sequence). The V and J ends lost 3 bases and 6 bases, in that order; junction bases with no gene match: 9. This CDR3 reads CASSSFGQGARDTQYF. The CDR3 bases are TGTGCCAGCAGCTCGTTTGGACAGGGGGCAAGGGATACGCAGTATTTT.

The gene calls are TRBV19 and TRBJ1-5; D is unclear. CDR1 and CDR2 (germline): LNHDA, SQIVND (reference sequence). Trimming removed 5 bases from V and 1 base from J, with 6 bases in between. The CDR3 runs to 13 residues. The CDR3 DNA reads as TGTGCCAGTAGTGGCCAAAGCAATCAGCCCCAGCATTTT. Protein product: CASSGQSNQPQHF.

The chain carries TRBV5-6 and TRBJ2-2, with 8 nucleotides matching TRBD1. Germline V gene lookup returns CDR1 SGHDT and CDR2 YYEEEE. The CDR3 is 18 residues long. With V trimmed by 4 bases and J by 4 bases, 15 bases remained unmatched. CDR3: CASSTTGTGPTATGELFF. CDR3 DNA sequence: TGTGCCAGCAGCACAACCGGGACAGGCCCCACCGCCACCGGGGAGCTGTTTTTT.

This clone appeared a single time. Written as DNA, the CDR3 is TGTGCCAGCAGCTTTACCGGGACACACTCTGGAAACACCATATATTTT. Amino acid sequence: CASSFTGTHSGNTIYF. The V gene is TRBV7-2, the J gene TRBJ1-3; D is possibly TRBD1 (6 bases). The V gene's germline CDR1 is SGHTA and CDR2 FQGNSA. Trimming took off 3 bases at V and 0 bases at J, with 12 bases between the two ends. The CDR3 is 16 residues long. Based on the CDR3 plus reference TRBV7-2 and TRBJ1-3, the full variable domain is GAGVSQSPSNKVTEKGKDVELRCDPISGHTALYWYRQSLGQGLEFLIYFQGNSAPDKSGLPSDRFSAERTGGSVSTLTIQRTQQEDSAVYLCASSFTGTHSGNTIYFGEGSWLTVV.

This clone was detected only once. The gene calls are TRBV5-4 and TRBJ1-2, with TRBD1 matching 8 bases. Germline V CDR1 and CDR2: SGHNT, YYREEE (reference sequence). V dropped 4 bases and J dropped 8; count of bases not matched to a gene: 19. CDR3 length equals 17 residues. The chain's CDR3 is CASSPWTGNWQQMGYTF. The CDR3 coding sequence is TGTGCCAGCAGCCCTTGGACAGGGAATTGGCAGCAGATGGGCTACACCTTC.

This rearrangement joins TRBV28 to TRBJ1-1; 7 bases align to TRBD1. The CDR3 loop spans 14 amino acids. CDR1 MDHEN and CDR2 SYDVKM come from the germline V gene. J gave up 1 base and V 10 bases, and 9 bases lay outside the gene matches. The CDR3 reads CATLPGQRNTEAFF. For the CDR3, the DNA is TGTGCCACCTTACCGGGACAGCGGAACACTGAAGCTTTCTTT.

The genes are TRBV5-1 and TRBJ2-5; 7 bases match TRBD2. The CDR3 is made up of 12 amino acids. V trimming: 4 bases; J trimming: 12 bases; junction bases outside the gene matches: 9. Germline V gene lookup returns CDR1 SGHRS and CDR2 YFSETQ. The chain's CDR3 is CASSQNRDYKYF. CDR3 sequence (DNA): TGCGCCAGCAGCCAGAACCGGGACTACAAGTACTTC.

This clone was observed a handful of times. The V call is TRBV5-1, the J call TRBJ2-7, with D maybe TRBD1 (5 bases). The germline CDR1 and CDR2 sequences are SGHRS and YFSETQ. CDR3 length: 16 amino acids. V lost 0 bases to trimming and J lost 7 bases, with 20 bases between them. In nucleotides, the CDR3 is TGCGCCAGCAGCTTGGATGGTTCGGCAGGGATTAGGGAGCAGTACTTC. It is translated as CASSLDGSAGIREQYF.

There are a few counts of this clone. The chain has TRBV4-2 and TRBJ1-4; 9 bases map to TRBD1. With V trimmed by 1 base and J by 6 bases, 3 bases remained unmatched. Germline CDR1 and CDR2: LGHNA and YNFKEQ. The CDR3 spans 15 residues. The CDR3 loop is CASSQGQGEHEKLFF. The CDR3 DNA reads TGTGCCAGCAGCCAAGGACAGGGGGAGCATGAAAAACTGTTTTTT.

The table lists this clone with a few counts. The chain recombines TRBV19 with TRBJ2-7; TRBD2 aligns across 8 bases. CDR3 length equals 16 residues. The V gene end was trimmed by 3 bases and the J gene end by 2 bases; junction bases not matched to a gene: 9. CDR1 LNHDA and CDR2 SQIVND come from the germline V gene (reference sequence). CDR3 sequence reads: CASSIAATSAAYEQYF. The CDR3 DNA reads TGTGCCAGTAGTATTGCAGCGACTAGCGCCGCCTACGAGCAGTACTTC.

The V and J genes are TRBV3-1 (or the pseudogene TRBV3-2) and TRBJ2-1, with 7 nucleotides matching TRBD1. Per germline, CDR1 LGHDT and CDR2 YNNKEL (reference sequence). V lost 4 bases to trimming and J lost 7 bases; unmatched junction nucleotides: 10. This CDR3 is 15 amino acids long. In nucleotides, the CDR3 is TGTGCCAGCAGCCTGATGACAGGGTCAAGTAATGAGCAGTTCTTC. Protein sequence: CASSLMTGSSNEQFF.

In its sample, this clone was seen once. The V call is TRBV15, the J call TRBJ1-4; possible D gene TRBD1, 5 bases. The CDR3 loop spans 15 amino acids. Trimming stripped 0 bases from V and 6 bases from J, with 11 bases between. Germline CDR1 reads LNHNV; CDR2 reads YYDKDF (reference sequence). CDR3 sequence reads: CATSRDTGIDEKLFF. The CDR3, as DNA: TGTGCCACCAGCAGAGATACAGGTATCGATGAAAAACTGTTTTTT.

CDR3 sequence reads: CASSSPGLAGRGETQYF. For the CDR3, the DNA is TGTGCCAGCAGCTCCCCCGGCCTAGCGGGAAGGGGGGAGACCCAGTACTTC. The chain employs TRBV7-2 and TRBJ2-5; 9 nucleotides line up with TRBD2. Germline V CDR1 and CDR2: SGHTA, FQGNSA. The CDR3 is 17 amino acids. With 4 bases clipped from V and 5 bases from J, the junction kept 14 bases outside the gene matches.

The V gene is TRBV3-1 (or the pseudogene TRBV3-2), the J gene TRBJ1-5; D ambiguous. CDR1 is LGHDT and CDR2 is YNNKEL in the germline V gene (reference sequence). V gave up 3 bases and J gave up 6 bases, with 6 bases separating them. This CDR3 spans 12 amino acids. This CDR3 reads CASSQTGQPQHF. The DNA for the CDR3 is TGTGCCAGCAGCCAGACGGGTCAGCCCCAGCATTTT.